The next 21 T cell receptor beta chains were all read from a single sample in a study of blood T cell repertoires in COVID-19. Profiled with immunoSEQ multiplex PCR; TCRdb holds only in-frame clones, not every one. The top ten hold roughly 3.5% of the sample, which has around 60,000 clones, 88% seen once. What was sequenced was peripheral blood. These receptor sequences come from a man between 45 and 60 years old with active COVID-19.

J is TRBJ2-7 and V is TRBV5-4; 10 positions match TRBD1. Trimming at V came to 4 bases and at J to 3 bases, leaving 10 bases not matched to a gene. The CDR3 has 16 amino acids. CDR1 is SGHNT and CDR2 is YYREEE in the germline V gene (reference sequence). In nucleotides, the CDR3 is TGTGCCAGCAGCCCCCGAGACTGGACAGGGGGCTACGAGCAGTACTTC. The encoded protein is CASSPRDWTGGYEQYF.

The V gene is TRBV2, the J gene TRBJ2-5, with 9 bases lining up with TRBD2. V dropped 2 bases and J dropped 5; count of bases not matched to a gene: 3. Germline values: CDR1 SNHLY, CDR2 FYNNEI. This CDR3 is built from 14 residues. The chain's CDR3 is CASSEQRGVETQYF. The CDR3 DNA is TGTGCCAGCAGTGAACAGCGGGGGGTCGAGACCCAGTACTTC.

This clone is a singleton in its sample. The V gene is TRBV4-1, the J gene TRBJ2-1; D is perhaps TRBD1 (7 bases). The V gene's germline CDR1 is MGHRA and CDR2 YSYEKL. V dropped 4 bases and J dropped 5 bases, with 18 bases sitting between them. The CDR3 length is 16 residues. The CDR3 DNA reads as TGCGCCAGCAGCCGCGGGACAGCCGTGGCCCACAATGAGCAGTTCTTC. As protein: CASSRGTAVAHNEQFF.

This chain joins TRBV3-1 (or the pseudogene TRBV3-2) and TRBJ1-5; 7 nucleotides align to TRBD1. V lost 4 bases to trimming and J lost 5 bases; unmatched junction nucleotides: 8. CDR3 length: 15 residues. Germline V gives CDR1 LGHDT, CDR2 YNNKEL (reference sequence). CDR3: CASSPLGRGDQPQHF. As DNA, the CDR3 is TGTGCCAGCAGCCCGCTCGGCAGGGGGGATCAGCCCCAGCATTTT.

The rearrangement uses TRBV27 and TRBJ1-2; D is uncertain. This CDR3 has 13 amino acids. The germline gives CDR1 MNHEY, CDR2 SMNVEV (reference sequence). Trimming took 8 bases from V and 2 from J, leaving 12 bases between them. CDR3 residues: CASGRRENYGYTF. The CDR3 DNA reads TGTGCCAGCGGAAGGAGGGAGAACTATGGCTACACCTTC.

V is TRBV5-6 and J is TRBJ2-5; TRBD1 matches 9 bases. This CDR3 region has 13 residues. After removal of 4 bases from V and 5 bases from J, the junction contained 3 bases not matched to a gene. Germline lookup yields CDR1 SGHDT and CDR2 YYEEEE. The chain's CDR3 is CASSGGTGETQYF. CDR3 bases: TGTGCCAGCAGCGGAGGGACAGGGGAGACCCAGTACTTC.

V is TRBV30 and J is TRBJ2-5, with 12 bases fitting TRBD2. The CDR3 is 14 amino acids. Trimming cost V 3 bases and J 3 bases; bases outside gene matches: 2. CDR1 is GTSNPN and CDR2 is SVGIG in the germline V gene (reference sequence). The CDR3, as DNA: TGTGCCTGGAGGCTAGCGGGGGGGAAAGAGACCCAGTACTTC. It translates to CAWRLAGGKETQYF.

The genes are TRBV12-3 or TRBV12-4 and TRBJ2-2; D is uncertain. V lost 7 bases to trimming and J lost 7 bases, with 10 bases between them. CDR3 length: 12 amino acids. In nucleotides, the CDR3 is TGTGCCAGCACCGAGGCGATCGGGGAGCTGTTTTTT. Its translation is CASTEAIGELFF.

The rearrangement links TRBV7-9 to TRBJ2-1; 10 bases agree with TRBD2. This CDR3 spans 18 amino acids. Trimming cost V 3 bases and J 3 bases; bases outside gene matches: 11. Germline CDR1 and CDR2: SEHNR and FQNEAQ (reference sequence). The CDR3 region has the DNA TGTGCCAGCAGCTTCCTTCCTCGGCTAGCGGGGGACTACAATGAGCAGTTCTTC. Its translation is CASSFLPRLAGDYNEQFF.

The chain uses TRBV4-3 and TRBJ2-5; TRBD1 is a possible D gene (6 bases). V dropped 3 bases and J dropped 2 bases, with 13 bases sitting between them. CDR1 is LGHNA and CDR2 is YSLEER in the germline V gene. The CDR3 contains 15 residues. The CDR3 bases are TGCGCCAGCAGCCAGGCCGGGACAAATCAAGAGACCCAGTACTTC. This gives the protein CASSQAGTNQETQYF.

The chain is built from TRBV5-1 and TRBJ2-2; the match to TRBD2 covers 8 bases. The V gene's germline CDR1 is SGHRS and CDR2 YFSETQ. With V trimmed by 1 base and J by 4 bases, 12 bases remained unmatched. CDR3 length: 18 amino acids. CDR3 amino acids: CASSLPSSGTSTTGELFF. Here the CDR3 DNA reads TGCGCCAGCAGCTTGCCCTCCTCCGGGACTAGTACCACCGGGGAGCTGTTTTTT.

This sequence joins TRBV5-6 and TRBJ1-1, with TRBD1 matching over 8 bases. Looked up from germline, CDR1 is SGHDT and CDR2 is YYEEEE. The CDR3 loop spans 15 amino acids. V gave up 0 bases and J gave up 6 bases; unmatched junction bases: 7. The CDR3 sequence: CASSLAFQGAAEAFF. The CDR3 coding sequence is TGTGCCAGCAGCTTGGCCTTTCAGGGGGCGGCTGAAGCTTTCTTT.

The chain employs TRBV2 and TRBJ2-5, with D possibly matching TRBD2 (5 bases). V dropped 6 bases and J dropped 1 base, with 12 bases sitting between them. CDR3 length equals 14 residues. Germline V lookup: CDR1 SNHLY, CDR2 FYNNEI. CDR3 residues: CASSPRDFQETQYF. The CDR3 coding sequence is TGTGCCAGCAGCCCTCGGGATTTCCAAGAGACCCAGTACTTC.

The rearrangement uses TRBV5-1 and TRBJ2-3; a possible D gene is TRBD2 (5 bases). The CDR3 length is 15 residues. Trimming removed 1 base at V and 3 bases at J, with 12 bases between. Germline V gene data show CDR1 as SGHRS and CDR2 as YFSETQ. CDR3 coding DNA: TGCGCCAGCAGCTTGCCGGTCGGGAAGACAGATACGCAGTATTTT. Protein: CASSLPVGKTDTQYF.

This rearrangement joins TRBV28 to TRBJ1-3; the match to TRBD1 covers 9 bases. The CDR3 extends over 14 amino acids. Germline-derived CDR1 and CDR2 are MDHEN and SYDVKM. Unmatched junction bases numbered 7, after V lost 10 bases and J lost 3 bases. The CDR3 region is CATRQGESGNTIYF. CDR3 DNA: TGTGCCACCCGACAGGGGGAGAGTGGAAACACCATATATTTT.

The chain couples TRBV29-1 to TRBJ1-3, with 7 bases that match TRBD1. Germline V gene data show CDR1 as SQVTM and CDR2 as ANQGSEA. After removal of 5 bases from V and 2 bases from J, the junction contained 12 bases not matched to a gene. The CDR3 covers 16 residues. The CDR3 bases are TGCAGCGTTTCAGAGGGGGCTGGAAGTACTGGAAACACCATATATTTT. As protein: CSVSEGAGSTGNTIYF.

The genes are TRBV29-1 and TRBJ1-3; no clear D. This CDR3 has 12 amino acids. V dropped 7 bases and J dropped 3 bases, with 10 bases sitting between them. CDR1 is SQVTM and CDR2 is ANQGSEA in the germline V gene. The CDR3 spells CSAGRGGNTIYF. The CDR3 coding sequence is TGCAGCGCGGGCCGGGGTGGAAACACCATATATTTT.

CDR3 residues: CASSLTGGAPYEQYF. CDR3 bases: TGCGCCAGCAGCCTAACAGGGGGCGCCCCCTACGAGCAGTACTTC. The chain carries TRBV5-1 and TRBJ2-7; 9 nucleotides line up with TRBD1. With V trimmed by 4 bases and J by 2 bases, 7 bases remained unmatched. The CDR3 runs to 15 residues. Germline V gene lookup returns CDR1 SGHRS and CDR2 YFSETQ.

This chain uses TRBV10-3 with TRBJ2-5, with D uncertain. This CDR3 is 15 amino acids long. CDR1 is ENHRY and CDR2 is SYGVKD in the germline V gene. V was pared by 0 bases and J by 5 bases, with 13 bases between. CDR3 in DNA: TGTGCCATCAGTGAGTCGACATACCTTGGCGAGACCCAGTACTTC. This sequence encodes CAISESTYLGETQYF.

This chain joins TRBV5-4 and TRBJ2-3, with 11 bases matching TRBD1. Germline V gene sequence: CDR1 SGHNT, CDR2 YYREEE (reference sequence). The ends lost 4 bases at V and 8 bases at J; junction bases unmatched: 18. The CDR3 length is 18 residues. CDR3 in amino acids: CASSHPQSGTGGIGTQYF. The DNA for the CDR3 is TGTGCCAGCAGCCACCCTCAATCCGGGACAGGGGGGATTGGTACGCAGTATTTT. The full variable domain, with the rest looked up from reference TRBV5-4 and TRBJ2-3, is ETGVTQSPTHLIKTRGQQVTLRCSSQSGHNTVSWYQQALGQGPQFIFQYYREEENGRGNFPPRFSGLQFPNYSSELNVNALELDDSALYLCASSHPQSGTGGIGTQYFGPGTRLTVL.

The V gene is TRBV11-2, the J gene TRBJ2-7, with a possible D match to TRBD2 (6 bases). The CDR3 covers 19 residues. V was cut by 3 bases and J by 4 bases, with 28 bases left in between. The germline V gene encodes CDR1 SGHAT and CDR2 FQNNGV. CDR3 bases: TGTGCCAGCAGCTTGGGGGTCGGGGGACGTCCCCACGACGCTTACGAGCAGTACTTC. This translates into CASSLGVGGRPHDAYEQYF.